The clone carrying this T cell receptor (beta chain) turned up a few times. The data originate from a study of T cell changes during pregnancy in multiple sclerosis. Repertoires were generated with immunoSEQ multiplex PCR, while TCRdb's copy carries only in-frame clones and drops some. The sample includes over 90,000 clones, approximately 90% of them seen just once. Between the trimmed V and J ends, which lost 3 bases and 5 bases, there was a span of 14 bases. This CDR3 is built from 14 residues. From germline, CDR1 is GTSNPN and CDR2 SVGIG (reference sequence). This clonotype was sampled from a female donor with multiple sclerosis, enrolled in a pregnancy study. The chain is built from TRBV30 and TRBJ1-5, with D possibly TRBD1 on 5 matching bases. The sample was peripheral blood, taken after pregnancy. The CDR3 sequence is CAWRGEGRDQPQHF. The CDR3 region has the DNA TGTGCCTGGAGGGGGGAGGGGCGCGATCAGCCCCAGCATTTT.